The 4 T cell receptor beta chains listed next were all sequenced from one sample in a study of cytomegalovirus exposure and HLA in healthy donors. Amplification used 60 Vbeta primers and 13 Jbeta primers. The data were produced by immunoSEQ multiplex PCR, yet TCRdb's version contains in-frame clones alone and is incomplete. This repertoire includes roughly 100,000 clones. Input material: PBMCs. The receptors stem from a man in his forties or fifties in good health and CMV-seronegative.

This chain joins TRBV4-3 and TRBJ2-5; 7 positions match TRBD2. Germline CDR1 LGHNA, CDR2 YSLEER. This CDR3 spans 16 amino acids. V shed 0 bases and J 0 bases; nucleotides not matched to a gene: 4. Here the CDR3 reads CASSQDREVDQETQYF. The CDR3 DNA reads TGCGCCAGCAGCCAAGATCGGGAGGTCGACCAAGAGACCCAGTACTTC.

V and J are TRBV10-2 and TRBJ1-6, with unresolved D. Trimming stripped 3 bases from V and 0 bases from J, with 12 bases between. CDR1 WSHSY and CDR2 SAAADI come from the germline V gene. There are 17 residues in the CDR3. The CDR3 spells CASSDSRESSYNSPLHF. As DNA, the CDR3 is TGCGCCAGCAGTGATTCACGGGAGAGCTCCTATAATTCACCCCTCCACTTT.

J is TRBJ1-3 and V is TRBV7-6; D may be TRBD1 (5 bases). The germline V and J ends were trimmed by 1 base and 4 bases, with 14 bases remaining between them. The CDR3 contains 16 residues. Per the germline V gene, CDR1 is SGHVS and CDR2 is FNYEAQ. Here the CDR3 DNA reads TGTGCCAGCAGCTTAGAGGCAGGGCTGGGAGGAAACACCATATATTTT. This codes for CASSLEAGLGGNTIYF.

The rearrangement uses TRBV7-3 and TRBJ1-2; 8 positions agree with TRBD1. CDR1 is SGHTA, CDR2 FQGTGA, per germline. V lost 5 bases, J lost 5 bases, and 4 bases stayed unmatched. This CDR3 contains 13 residues. CDR3 nucleotides: TGTGCCAGCAGCCCAGGGACAGGTTATGGCTACACCTTC. This encodes CASSPGTGYGYTF.